The rows below give T cell receptor beta chains drawn from one sample of a study of Ad26.COV2.S vaccination and SARS-CoV-2 variants. TCRdb keeps only in-frame clones here, not all; method: immunoSEQ multiplex PCR. The profile shows 300,000 to 400,000 clones, under 95% of them singletons. Sequencing was performed on peripheral blood, taken after recovery from COVID-19. The receptors come from a human donor who had recovered from COVID-19. Each CDR3 is given without its conserved first and last residue. The size field is filled for only some rows; it gives once, few, many or a size class.

v_call	clone_size	j_call	cdr3_aa
TRBV6-6	NA	TRBJ1-1	ASSYSWGLNTEAF
TRBV11-2	NA	TRBJ2-7	ASSLGSRRYEQY
TRBV11-3	NA	TRBJ2-5	ASSPSSLETQY
TRBV6-5	NA	TRBJ1-1	ASSSAPAGTEAF
TRBV5-1	NA	TRBJ2-5	ASSLTGETQY
TRBV27	NA	TRBJ1-1	ASSLTENTEAF
TRBV6-1	once	TRBJ1-2	ASSEAYRKGGYT
TRBV11-2	NA	TRBJ1-4	ASSLDSRGATNEKLF
TRBV4-1	NA	TRBJ1-5	ASSQQGRGNQPQH
TRBV5-4	NA	TRBJ2-3	ASSLPGGTDTQY
TRBV9	NA	TRBJ1-2	ASSANYGYT
TRBV13	NA	TRBJ2-1	ASSYVAPSGDEQF
TRBV5-1	once	TRBJ1-2	ASSLVTGYGYT
TRBV27	once	TRBJ1-6	ASSFTPDLSYNSPLH